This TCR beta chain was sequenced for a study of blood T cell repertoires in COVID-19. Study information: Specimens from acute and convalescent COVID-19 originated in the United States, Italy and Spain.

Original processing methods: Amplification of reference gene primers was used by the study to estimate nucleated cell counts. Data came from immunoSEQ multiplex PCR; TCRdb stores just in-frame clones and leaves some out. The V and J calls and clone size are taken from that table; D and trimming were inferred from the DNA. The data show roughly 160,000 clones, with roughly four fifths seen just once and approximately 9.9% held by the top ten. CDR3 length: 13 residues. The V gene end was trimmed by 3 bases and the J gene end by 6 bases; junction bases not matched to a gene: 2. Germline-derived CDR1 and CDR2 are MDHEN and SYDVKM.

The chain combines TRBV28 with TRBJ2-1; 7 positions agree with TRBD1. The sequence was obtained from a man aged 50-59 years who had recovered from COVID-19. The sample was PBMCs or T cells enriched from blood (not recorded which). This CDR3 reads CASSFDRANEQFF. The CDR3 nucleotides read TGTGCCAGCAGTTTTGACAGGGCCAATGAGCAGTTCTTC. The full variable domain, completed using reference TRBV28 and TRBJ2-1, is DVKVTQSSRYLVKRTGEKVFLECVQDMDHENMFWYRQDPGLGLRLIYFSYDVKMKEKGDIPEGYSVSREKKERFSLILESASTNQTSMYLCASSFDRANEQFFGPGTRLTVL.